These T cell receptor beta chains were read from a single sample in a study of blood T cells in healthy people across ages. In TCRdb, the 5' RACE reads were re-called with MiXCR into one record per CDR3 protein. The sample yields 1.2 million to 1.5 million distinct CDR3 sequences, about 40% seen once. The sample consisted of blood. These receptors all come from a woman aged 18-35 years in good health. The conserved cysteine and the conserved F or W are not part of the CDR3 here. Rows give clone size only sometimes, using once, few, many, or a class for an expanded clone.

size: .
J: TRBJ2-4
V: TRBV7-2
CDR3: ASSQQNIQY

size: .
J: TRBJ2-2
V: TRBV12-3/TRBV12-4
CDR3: ASSPFRGTNTGELF

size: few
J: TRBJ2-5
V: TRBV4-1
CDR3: ASSSFWGGQFQETQY

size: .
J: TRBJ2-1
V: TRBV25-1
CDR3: ASSREEQF

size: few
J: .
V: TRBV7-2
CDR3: ASSWTSGSQYEQY

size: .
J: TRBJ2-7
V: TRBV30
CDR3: AWNRGEYYEQY

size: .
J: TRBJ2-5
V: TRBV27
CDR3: ASSEVQGYNEQY

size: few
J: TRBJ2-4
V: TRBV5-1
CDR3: ASSLYATGAKNIQY

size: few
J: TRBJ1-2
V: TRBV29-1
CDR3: SILGAHGYT

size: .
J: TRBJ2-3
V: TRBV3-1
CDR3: ASSQRRGTGGDTQY

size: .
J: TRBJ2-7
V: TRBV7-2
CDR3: ASSRPGTTAYEQY

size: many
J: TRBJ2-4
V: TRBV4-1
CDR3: ASSQDPRVGIHKNIQY

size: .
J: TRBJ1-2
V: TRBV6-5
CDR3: ASSSIGTGSAYGYT

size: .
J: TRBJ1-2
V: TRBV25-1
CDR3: ASSGVSGQGFYGYT

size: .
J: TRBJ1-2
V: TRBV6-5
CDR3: ASSPQGNGDGYT

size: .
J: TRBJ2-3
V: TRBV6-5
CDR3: ASSYGGGAGLTDTQY

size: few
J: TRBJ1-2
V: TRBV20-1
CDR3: SAQYGPDYGYT

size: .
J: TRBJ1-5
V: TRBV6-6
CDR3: ASSSPTGGGNQPQH

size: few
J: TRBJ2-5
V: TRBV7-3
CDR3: ASSLLAGTQETQY

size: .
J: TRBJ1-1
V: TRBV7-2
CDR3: SSGIVGFRTEAF

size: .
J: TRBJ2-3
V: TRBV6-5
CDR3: ASTIRGTDTQY

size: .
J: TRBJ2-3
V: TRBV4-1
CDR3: ASSRTGDLSTDTQY

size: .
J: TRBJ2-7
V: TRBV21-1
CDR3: ASSRCGGYEQY

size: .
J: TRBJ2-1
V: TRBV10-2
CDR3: ASSEAGVGNEQF

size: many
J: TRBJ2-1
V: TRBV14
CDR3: ASSPGLSSYNEQF

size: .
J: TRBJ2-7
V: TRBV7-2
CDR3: ASSFSAGIYEQY

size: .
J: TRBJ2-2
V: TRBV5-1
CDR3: ASSLSTRSENTGELF

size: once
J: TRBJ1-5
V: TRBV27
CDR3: ASSFMGGYNQPQH

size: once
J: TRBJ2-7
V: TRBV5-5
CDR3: ASSLGMDLIPYEQY

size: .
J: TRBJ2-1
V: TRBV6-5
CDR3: ASSYSALAGAREQF

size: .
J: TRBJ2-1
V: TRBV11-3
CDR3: ASSSSLDRTSRTYNEQF

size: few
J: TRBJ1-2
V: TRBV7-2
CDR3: ASSLELKGRDGYT

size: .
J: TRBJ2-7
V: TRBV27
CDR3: ASRNDNSYEQY

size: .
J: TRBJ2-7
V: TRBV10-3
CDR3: AISEGGGTYEQY

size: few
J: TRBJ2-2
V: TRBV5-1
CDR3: ASSLSTGDSNTGELF

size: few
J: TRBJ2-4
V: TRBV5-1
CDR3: ASSLGTAQNIQY

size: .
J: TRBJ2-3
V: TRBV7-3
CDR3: ASTPTSGLPDTQY

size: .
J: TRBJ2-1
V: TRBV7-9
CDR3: ASSREVIARDEQF

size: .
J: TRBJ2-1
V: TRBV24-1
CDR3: ATSDPGQGFNEQF

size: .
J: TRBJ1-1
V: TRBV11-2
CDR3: ASSLDSRGAF

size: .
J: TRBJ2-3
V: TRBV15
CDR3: ATSMIAGPLTDTQY

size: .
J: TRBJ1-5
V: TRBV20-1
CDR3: SARAGTWSNQPQH

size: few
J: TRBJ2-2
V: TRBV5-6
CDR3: ASSLVGAGSPNTGELF

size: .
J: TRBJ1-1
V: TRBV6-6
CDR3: ASSYSEAMNTEVF

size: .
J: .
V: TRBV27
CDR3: ASSLKGPGEQY

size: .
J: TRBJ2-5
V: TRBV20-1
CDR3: SASRAWVETQY

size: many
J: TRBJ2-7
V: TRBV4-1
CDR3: ASSQDGAETYEQY

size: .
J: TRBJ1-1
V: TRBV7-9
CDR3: ASSLGRWDTEAF

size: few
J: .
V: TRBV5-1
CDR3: ASSLEGQDGYEQY

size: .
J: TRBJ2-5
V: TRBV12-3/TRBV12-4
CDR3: ASSARLHLRETQY

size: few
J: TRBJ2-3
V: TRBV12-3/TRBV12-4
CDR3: ASGLGGSDTQY

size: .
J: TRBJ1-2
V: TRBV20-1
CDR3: SARDGTGNGCT

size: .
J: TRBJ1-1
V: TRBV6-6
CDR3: ASSYSRQMNTEAF

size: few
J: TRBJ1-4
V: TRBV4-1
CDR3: ASSQVVGRENEKLF